The 4 T cell receptor beta chains listed next were all sequenced from one sample in a study of control samples from healthy donors and cancer patients. Profiled with immunoSEQ multiplex PCR; TCRdb holds only in-frame clones, not every one. The repertoire holds some 160,000 clones, with 92% as singletons. Sample: blood. These receptors were obtained from a woman aged 30 to 39 in good health.

This clone has a single count. The J gene is TRBJ1-1, the V gene TRBV7-3, with TRBD1 identical over 8 bases. This CDR3 comprises 13 residues. Trimming took 5 bases from V and 4 from J; bases not matched to a gene: 3. Germline V CDR1 and CDR2: SGHTA, FQGTGA. The CDR3 reads CASSRDRLTEAFF. CDR3 in DNA: TGTGCCAGCAGCCGGGACAGGCTCACTGAAGCTTTCTTT.

The J gene is TRBJ1-1, the V gene TRBV4-1; D possibly corresponds to TRBD1 (5 bases). The V end was cut by 1 base, the J end by 4 bases, with 16 bases between. This CDR3 spans 16 amino acids. CDR1 and CDR2 from the germline V gene are MGHRA and YSYEKL. CDR3 sequence reads: CASSQGPGRVGTEAFF. DNA of the CDR3: TGCGCCAGCAGCCAAGGACCAGGGAGGGTTGGCACTGAAGCTTTCTTT.

The rearrangement links TRBV12-3 or TRBV12-4 to TRBJ2-3, with D possibly matching TRBD2 (5 bases). The CDR3 is 13 amino acids. V was clipped by 5 bases and J by 5 bases, with 11 bases between them. CDR3 amino acids: CASSNLAGDTQYF. The CDR3 DNA is TGTGCCAGCAGTAACCTAGCTGGAGATACGCAGTATTTT.

The chain is built from TRBV18 and TRBJ1-5; a possible D gene is TRBD1 (5 bases). The CDR3 runs to 17 residues. CDR1 and CDR2 from the germline V gene are KGHSH and LQKENI. Trimming took 0 bases from V and 0 from J, leaving 12 bases between them. CDR3 nucleotides: TGTGCCAGCTCACCACCAGGGGCGCGGTATAGCAATCAGCCCCAGCATTTT. Residues: CASSPPGARYSNQPQHF. The entire variable domain, with the rest obtained from reference TRBV18 and TRBJ1-5, is as follows: NAGVMQNPRHLVRRRGQEARLRCSPMKGHSHVYWYRQLPEEGLKFMVYLQKENIIDESGMPKERFSAEFPKEGPSILRIQQVVRGDSAAYFCASSPPGARYSNQPQHFGDGTRLSIL.